What follows are 26 T cell receptor beta chains derived from one specimen sequenced in a study of blood T cell repertoires in COVID-19 (dated by TCRdb to between 2020 and 2021). The library was built by means of the immunoSEQ multiplex PCR assay. Drawn from immuneACCESS, this table holds only the in-frame rearrangements with V and J called that TCRdb kept. Clones are partly lost; checked studies trace under half to an unresolved V gene and leave the rest unexplained. The sample table records about 200,000 clones; approximately 82% of these occur just once. The ten largest clonotypes hold approximately 6.9% of the sample. Sample: peripheral blood. All receptors derive from a human donor with acute or convalescent COVID-19. The donor label of this sample is uncertain.

V is TRBV2 and J is TRBJ2-7; D remains ambiguous. CDR3 length: 16 residues. Germline-derived CDR1 and CDR2 are SNHLY and FYNNEI. V lost 2 bases, J lost 0 bases, and 14 bases lay in between. DNA for the CDR3: TGTGCCAGCAGTGAATTCGTCCGCGAGGCCTCCTACGAGCAGTACTTC. It is translated as CASSEFVREASYEQYF.

CDR3 in DNA: TGTGCCAGCAGGCCACAGGGGCTAGGGGCCAACGTCCTGACTTTC. Its translation: CASRPQGLGANVLTF. The chain recombines TRBV7-9 with TRBJ2-6; 7 nucleotides agree with TRBD1. The CDR3 covers 15 residues. Losses at the gene ends were 6 bases for V and 4 bases for J; bases not matched to a gene: 6. Germline loops: CDR1 SEHNR, CDR2 FQNEAQ (reference sequence).

V gene TRBV7-9 combines with J gene TRBJ2-1, with 9 nucleotides matching TRBD1. Germline loops: CDR1 SEHNR, CDR2 FQNEAQ (reference sequence). The CDR3 is 14 amino acids. Losses at the gene ends were 2 bases for V and 12 bases for J; bases not matched to a gene: 8. In DNA, the CDR3 is TGTGCCAGCAGCTTAAAGGGACAGGGAGCTTCGCAGTTCTTC. Its protein is CASSLKGQGASQFF.

The chain combines TRBV18 with TRBJ2-5; 7 bases fit TRBD1. The J segment lost 4 bases and the V segment lost 3 bases, leaving 17 bases of the junction unmatched. Looked up from germline, CDR1 is KGHSH and CDR2 is LQKENI. The CDR3 has 18 amino acids. The CDR3 sequence: CASSPFIPTGKSGETQYF. The CDR3 DNA reads as TGTGCCAGCTCACCCTTCATACCGACAGGGAAATCAGGAGAGACCCAGTACTTC.

J is TRBJ1-1 and V is TRBV20-1; TRBD1 matches at 8 bases. Germline trimming cut 6 bases from V and 8 bases from J; bases unmatched to any gene: 5. The germline V gene has CDR1 DFQATT and CDR2 SNEGSKA (reference sequence). This CDR3 region has 11 residues. The CDR3 DNA is TGCAGTGCCAGGGGGCAGGGAGAAGCTTTCTTT. Amino acid sequence: CSARGQGEAFF.

This chain uses TRBV19 with TRBJ2-2; tentatively, D is TRBD1 (6 bases). Germline V CDR1 and CDR2: LNHDA, SQIVND (reference sequence). The CDR3 runs 15 residues. V shed 1 base and J shed 4 bases, with 10 bases lying between them. CDR3 in DNA: TGTGCCAGTAGTATAGGGGGGCTGGGCACCGGGGAGCTGTTTTTT. Amino acid sequence: CASSIGGLGTGELFF. Based on the CDR3 plus reference TRBV19 and TRBJ2-2, the full variable domain is DGGITQSPKYLFRKEGQNVTLSCEQNLNHDAMYWYRQDPGQGLRLIYYSQIVNDFQKGDIAEGYSVSREKKESFPLTVTSAQKNPTAFYLCASSIGGLGTGELFFGEGSRLTVL.

The V gene is TRBV3-1 (or the pseudogene TRBV3-2), the J gene TRBJ2-1; 9 nucleotides line up with TRBD2. The CDR3 is 17 residues long. V trimming: 2 bases; J trimming: 1 base; junction bases outside the gene matches: 6. Per germline, CDR1 LGHDT and CDR2 YNNKEL (reference sequence). CDR3 protein: CASSQQPGLASYNEQFF. The CDR3 region has the DNA TGTGCCAGCAGCCAACAGCCGGGACTAGCATCCTACAATGAGCAGTTCTTC.

DNA for the CDR3: TGTGCCAGCAGGAGGGGGGGTCCCGACCGAAGAGCTTTCTTT. This translates into CASRRGGPDRRAFF. J is TRBJ1-1 and V is TRBV2, with TRBD1 as a possible D gene (6 bases). The CDR3 loop spans 14 amino acids. V lost 6 bases, J lost 10 bases, and 21 bases lay in between. Germline V gene lookup returns CDR1 SNHLY and CDR2 FYNNEI.

V and J are TRBV11-2 and TRBJ2-1, with 9 bases matching TRBD1. The germline V gene has CDR1 SGHAT and CDR2 FQNNGV. The CDR3 has 15 residues. V trimming: 3 bases; J trimming: 2 bases; junction bases outside the gene matches: 2. The CDR3 spells CASSFGTGPYNEQFF. In nucleotides, the CDR3 is TGTGCCAGCAGCTTTGGGACAGGGCCCTACAATGAGCAGTTCTTC. The whole variable domain, remainder taken from reference TRBV11-2 and TRBJ2-1, is EAGVAQSPRYKIIEKRQSVAFWCNPISGHATLYWYQQILGQGPKLLIQFQNNGVVDDSQLPKDRFSAERLKGVDSTLKIQPAKLEDSAVYLCASSFGTGPYNEQFFGPGTRLTVL.

This chain uses TRBV7-2 with TRBJ1-5; D gene uncertain. Germline values: CDR1 SGHTA, CDR2 FQGNSA. The CDR3 has 13 amino acids. V was cut by 4 bases and J by 2 bases, with 6 bases left in between. The CDR3 sequence: CASSYRGNQPQHF. CDR3 nucleotide sequence: TGTGCCAGCAGCTATCGGGGCAATCAGCCCCAGCATTTT.

This sequence joins TRBV2 and TRBJ2-2, with TRBD2 matching over 9 bases. This CDR3 contains 15 residues. The germline V gene has CDR1 SNHLY and CDR2 FYNNEI. Trimming cost V 6 bases and J 5 bases; bases outside gene matches: 7. The DNA of the CDR3 is TGTGCCAGCAGATTGACTAGCGGTGGGACCGGGGAGCTGTTTTTT. This codes for CASRLTSGGTGELFF. The variable domain in full, completed from reference TRBV2 and TRBJ2-2, reads EPEVTQTPSHQVTQMGQEVILRCVPISNHLYFYWYRQILGQKVEFLVSFYNNEISEKSEIFDDQFSVERPDGSNFTLKIRSTKLEDSAMYFCASRLTSGGTGELFFGEGSRLTVL.

The chain couples TRBV28 to TRBJ1-1, with D maybe TRBD1 (5 bases). The germline V gene encodes CDR1 MDHEN and CDR2 SYDVKM. The CDR3 runs to 14 residues. With 7 bases removed from V and 2 bases from J, the gap between germline ends came to 14 bases. The CDR3 coding sequence is TGTGCCAGCACGGGGGGATATGTTAACACTGAAGCTTTCTTT. Translation: CASTGGYVNTEAFF.

The chain links TRBV5-4 to TRBJ1-2, with D possibly being TRBD1 (6 bases). CDR3 length equals 14 residues. Trimming removed 2 bases from V and 5 bases from J, with 13 bases in between. Per germline, CDR1 SGHNT and CDR2 YYREEE (reference sequence). CDR3 loop: CASSLGGATYGYTF. The CDR3 DNA follows: TGTGCCAGCAGCTTAGGGGGGGCGACATATGGCTACACCTTC.

The rearrangement uses TRBV15 and TRBJ2-7, with D possibly TRBD1 on 6 matching bases. Trimming pared 0 bases from V and 9 bases from J, leaving 21 bases between. Germline CDR1 is LNHNV and CDR2 is YYDKDF (reference sequence). The CDR3 spans 16 residues. Written as DNA, the CDR3 is TGTGCCACCAGCAGAGATGCGGCCTTGACAGGTTCGGGGCAGTACTTC. Its protein is CATSRDAALTGSGQYF.

The chain uses TRBV6-5 and TRBJ2-7; TRBD1 matches at 10 bases. The junction had 4 bases not matched to a gene; V was cut back by 4 bases and J by 1 base. This CDR3 comprises 15 residues. CDR1 is MNHEY, CDR2 SVGAGI, per germline. The CDR3 sequence: CASSSPGQGSYEQYF. The CDR3 coding sequence is TGTGCCAGCAGTTCGCCGGGACAGGGGTCCTACGAGCAGTACTTC.

The rearrangement uses TRBV6-1 and TRBJ1-2, with D perhaps TRBD1 (6 bases). This CDR3 comprises 17 residues. Germline V lookup: CDR1 MNHNS, CDR2 SASEGT. Trimming shortened V by 3 bases and J by 4 bases, and 21 bases separated the two germline ends. CDR3 region: CASSETPGRGSSYGYTF. CDR3 nucleotides: TGTGCCAGCAGTGAGACCCCCGGCAGGGGCTCATCCTATGGCTACACCTTC.

CDR3 sequence reads: CASRRTGPYEQYF. CDR3 in DNA: TGTGCCAGCAGGAGGACAGGCCCTTACGAGCAGTACTTC. V and J are TRBV27 and TRBJ2-7; TRBD1 aligns across 7 bases. The CDR3 consists of 13 residues. J gave up 4 bases and V 6 bases, and 6 bases lay outside the gene matches. The germline V gene has CDR1 MNHEY and CDR2 SMNVEV (reference sequence).

CDR3 sequence reads: CASSARLAGGGETQYF. The CDR3 nucleotides are TGTGCCAGCAGTGCGAGACTAGCGGGAGGCGGGGAGACCCAGTACTTC. The chain employs TRBV2 and TRBJ2-5; 13 bases fit TRBD2. This CDR3 comprises 16 residues. V lost 4 bases and J lost 5; bases outside the gene matches: 7. CDR1 and CDR2 from the germline V gene are SNHLY and FYNNEI. The full variable domain, completed using reference TRBV2 and TRBJ2-5, is EPEVTQTPSHQVTQMGQEVILRCVPISNHLYFYWYRQILGQKVEFLVSFYNNEISEKSEIFDDQFSVERPDGSNFTLKIRSTKLEDSAMYFCASSARLAGGGETQYFGPGTRLLVL.

The chain is built from TRBV28 and TRBJ1-2, with 7 nucleotides matching TRBD1. With V trimmed by 3 bases and J by 4 bases, 5 bases remained unmatched. The CDR3 length is 14 residues. CDR1 and CDR2 from the germline V gene are MDHEN and SYDVKM. The CDR3 DNA is TGTGCCAGCAGTTTGACAGGGACCACCTATGGCTACACCTTC. Amino acids: CASSLTGTTYGYTF.

The chain links TRBV5-1 to TRBJ1-2, with TRBD1 identical over 10 bases. J gave up 4 bases and V 8 bases, and 5 bases lay outside the gene matches. Germline CDR1 SGHRS, CDR2 YFSETQ. There are 13 residues in the CDR3. The CDR3 here is CASGTGEFYGYTF. In nucleotides, the CDR3 is TGCGCCAGTGGGACAGGGGAGTTCTATGGCTACACCTTC.

The chain combines TRBV28 with TRBJ1-1; unclear D gene. V was cut by 10 bases and J by 10 bases, with 19 bases left in between. CDR1 and CDR2 (germline): MDHEN, SYDVKM. This CDR3 has 12 residues. CDR3: CATEPLLEGAFF. CDR3 DNA: TGTGCCACCGAGCCCCTACTCGAGGGAGCTTTCTTT.

The chain links TRBV9 to TRBJ2-7, with 8 bases identical to TRBD2. Germline CDR1 and CDR2: SGDLS and YYNGEE. The CDR3 extends over 15 amino acids. Trimming took 0 bases from V and 6 from J; bases not matched to a gene: 8. CDR3 coding DNA: TGTGCCAGCAGCGTAGAGGGTACGGGGGGGCTCGAGCAGTACTTC. It specifies CASSVEGTGGLEQYF.

The chain has TRBV9 and TRBJ2-2; D call uncertain. CDR1 is SGDLS, CDR2 YYNGEE, per germline. V was clipped by 2 bases and J by 9 bases, with 8 bases between them. This CDR3 spans 12 amino acids. In DNA, the CDR3 is TGTGCCAGCAGCGTTAGCTCGAGGGAGCTGTTTTTT. Translating it yields CASSVSSRELFF.

The J gene is TRBJ2-1, the V gene TRBV5-5, with unresolved D. Trimming removed 0 bases at V and 11 bases at J, with 15 bases between. Germline V gene sequence: CDR1 SGHKS, CDR2 YYEKEE (reference sequence). The CDR3 runs to 14 residues. CDR3: CASSLESGSAKQFF. For the CDR3, the DNA is TGTGCCAGCAGCTTGGAATCAGGCTCGGCCAAGCAGTTCTTC.

The chain joins TRBV2 to TRBJ2-7, with D perhaps matching TRBD2 (5 bases). This CDR3 contains 13 residues. The germline V gene has CDR1 SNHLY and CDR2 FYNNEI. Trimming stripped 7 bases from V and 3 bases from J, with 13 bases between. The CDR3 loop reads CASKLAGVYEQYF. In DNA form, the CDR3 reads TGTGCCAGCAAGCTAGCTGGTGTCTACGAGCAGTACTTC.

The chain links TRBV7-9 to TRBJ2-5; 9 bases are a match to TRBD1. The V gene's germline CDR1 is SEHNR and CDR2 FQNEAQ (reference sequence). The CDR3 covers 15 residues. The ends lost 5 bases at V and 4 bases at J; junction bases unmatched: 8. CDR3 loop: CASSAGQGIGETQYF. In DNA form, the CDR3 reads TGTGCCAGCAGCGCAGGACAGGGGATCGGAGAGACCCAGTACTTC.